This passage covers 12 T cell receptor beta chains from one sample sequenced in a study of blood T cell repertoires in COVID-19. TCRdb's table, derived via immunoSEQ multiplex PCR, lists solely in-frame clones and lacks some. The sample includes fewer than 200,000 clones, about 85% of them seen just once. The sequenced material came from peripheral blood. The receptors stem from a man aged 55 to 69 with acute or convalescent COVID-19.

The chain carries TRBV30 and TRBJ1-1, with 9 bases matching TRBD1. CDR3 length: 9 amino acids. V lost 7 bases, J lost 10 bases, and 1 base stayed unmatched. Germline CDR1 is GTSNPN and CDR2 is SVGIG (reference sequence). The CDR3 DNA follows: TGTGCCTTGGACAGGGGAGCTTTCTTT. It is translated as CALDRGAFF.

The V call is TRBV6-6, the J call TRBJ2-1; D is perhaps TRBD1 (6 bases). The CDR3 totals 16 residues. V gave up 7 bases and J gave up 10 bases, with 26 bases separating them. Germline V gene sequence: CDR1 MNHNY, CDR2 SVGAGI (reference sequence). CDR3 nucleotides: TGTGCCAGCACCCCCGGGCGGGCCAATGATGGGGGCGAGCAGTTCTTC. This gives the protein CASTPGRANDGGEQFF.

This clone has more than one count but fewer than ten. The chain is built from TRBV29-1 and TRBJ1-2; D ambiguous. V was shortened by 7 bases and J by 7 bases, with 22 bases between the two germline ends. Germline V CDR1 and CDR2: SQVTM, ANQGSEA. The CDR3 runs to 14 residues. The CDR3 is CSAQVGSSIGGYTF. The CDR3 coding sequence is TGCAGCGCCCAGGTTGGGTCCTCGATTGGTGGCTACACCTTC.

CDR3 nucleotide sequence: TGTGCTAGTGGTTTGGCGTCCTACAATGAGCAGTTCTTC. Amino acid sequence: CASGLASYNEQFF. This chain connects TRBV12-5 to TRBJ2-1; no definite D call. Per the germline V gene, CDR1 is LGHNT and CDR2 is FRNRAP. This CDR3 has 13 amino acids. Trimming removed 1 base at V and 1 base at J, with 2 bases between.

The chain carries TRBV18 and TRBJ2-2; D is perhaps TRBD1 (6 bases). V was cut by 5 bases and J by 5 bases, with 9 bases left in between. Germline V lookup: CDR1 KGHSH, CDR2 LQKENI. The CDR3 is 13 amino acids. The CDR3 DNA reads TGTGCCAGCTCAACCACAGGGACCGGGGAGCTGTTTTTT. Translating gives CASSTTGTGELFF.

V and J are TRBV9 and TRBJ2-2; D perhaps matches TRBD1 (6 bases). The V end lost 0 bases, the J end lost 2 bases, and 20 bases lay between the germline ends. Germline CDR1 SGDLS, CDR2 YYNGEE. There are 19 residues in the CDR3. As DNA, the CDR3 is TGTGCCAGCAGCGTAGATAGAGGAGGAAACAGGGTTAACACCGGGGAGCTGTTTTTT. It yields the protein CASSVDRGGNRVNTGELFF.

The J gene is TRBJ1-2, the V gene TRBV5-6; TRBD1 matches at 8 bases. Trimming cost V 1 base and J 3 bases; bases outside gene matches: 11. There are 17 residues in the CDR3. Germline V gene lookup returns CDR1 SGHDT and CDR2 YYEEEE. As DNA, the CDR3 is TGTGCCAGCAGCTTGTTGTCCTCGGACAGGGATGACTATGGCTACACCTTC. It specifies CASSLLSSDRDDYGYTF.

The rearrangement uses TRBV5-4 and TRBJ1-1; D ambiguous. Deletions cut 0 bases from V and 4 bases from J, with 10 bases between. Germline V gene sequence: CDR1 SGHNT, CDR2 YYREEE (reference sequence). The CDR3 extends over 14 amino acids. CDR3 bases: TGTGCCAGCAGCTTGGTCGGTAGGAGCACTGAAGCTTTCTTT. Translating gives CASSLVGRSTEAFF.

This sequence joins TRBV7-9 and TRBJ2-3; D unresolved. Trimming took 5 bases from V and 10 from J, leaving 16 bases between them. The CDR3 sequence is 13 residues long. Germline V gives CDR1 SEHNR, CDR2 FQNEAQ (reference sequence). CDR3 DNA: TGTGCCAGCAGCCCCCTAGTTGTGAGTTCGCAGTATTTT. Amino acids: CASSPLVVSSQYF.

CDR3 sequence: CAISVRTSGVGTGELFF. The CDR3 bases are TGTGCCATCAGTGTGAGGACTAGCGGGGTTGGGACCGGGGAGCTGTTTTTT. This sequence joins TRBV10-3 and TRBJ2-2, with 12 bases that match TRBD2. Germline CDR1 and CDR2: ENHRY and SYGVKD. There are 17 residues in the CDR3. Unmatched junction bases numbered 8, after V lost 4 bases and J lost 5 bases.

The gene calls are TRBV6-2 or TRBV6-3 and TRBJ1-5; a possible D gene is TRBD1 (5 bases). The V gene lost 6 bases and the J gene lost 7 bases, with 16 bases spanning the gap. The length of the CDR3 is 14 residues. Germline V lookup: CDR1 MNHEY, CDR2 SVGEGT. CDR3 sequence: CASSLARDTQPQHF. The CDR3 DNA sequence: TGTGCCAGCAGCCTAGCCAGGGATACACAGCCCCAGCATTTT.

This clone was seen only a few times. The chain carries TRBV11-2 and TRBJ2-5, with 7 bases matching TRBD1. The CDR3 consists of 15 residues. V shed 6 bases and J 2 bases; nucleotides not matched to a gene: 9. Germline lookup yields CDR1 SGHAT and CDR2 FQNNGV. CDR3 in DNA: TGTGCCAGCAGTCCACAGGGGTTGGCGCAAGAGACCCAGTACTTC. Amino acids: CASSPQGLAQETQYF.